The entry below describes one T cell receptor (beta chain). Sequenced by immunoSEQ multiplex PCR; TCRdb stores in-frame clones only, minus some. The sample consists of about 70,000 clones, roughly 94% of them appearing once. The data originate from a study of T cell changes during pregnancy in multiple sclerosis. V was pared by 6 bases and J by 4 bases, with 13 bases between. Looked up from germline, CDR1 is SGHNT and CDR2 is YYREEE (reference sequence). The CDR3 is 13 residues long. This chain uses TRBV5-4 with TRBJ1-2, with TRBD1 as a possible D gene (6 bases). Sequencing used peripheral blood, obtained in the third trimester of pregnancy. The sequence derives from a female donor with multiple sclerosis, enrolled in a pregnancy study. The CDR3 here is CASTPDRSYGYTF. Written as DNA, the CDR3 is TGTGCCAGCACCCCCGACAGGAGCTATGGCTACACCTTC.